The T cell receptor beta chain described here comes from a study of CD8 T cells in Susac syndrome. The authors reverse transcribed about 0.5 to 1 ug RNA with random hexamers. Amplification of TCR beta CDR3 by immunoSEQ multiplex PCR spanned 54 Vbeta and 13 Jbeta. TCRdb re-analysed the immunoSEQ multiplex PCR reads in MiXCR, keeping a single row per CDR3 protein. The sample contains under 200,000 distinct CDR3 sequences, just under 95% of which appear only once. The CDR3 has 16 amino acids. Trimming removed 5 bases from V and 5 bases from J; junction bases left unmatched: 10. The germline gives CDR1 SGHRS, CDR2 YFSETQ. Fulfillment of recently defined diagnostic criteria for definite or probable disease was shown by the patients with Susac syndrome.

The gene calls are TRBV5-1 and TRBJ1-6, with 7 nucleotides matching TRBD1. The TCR originated in a human donor with Susac syndrome. The specimen sequenced was CD8+ T cells from PBMCs. CDR3 amino acids: CASRFNTGVHNSPLHF. CDR3 bases: TGCGCCAGCAGATTCAATACAGGGGTGCATAATTCACCCCTCCACTTT.